The 25 T cell receptor beta chains in this list originate from one sample, sequenced in a study of CD8 T cells in ankylosing spondylitis. MiXCR, run by TCRdb on the 5' RACE reads, gives a single entry per CDR3 protein. The table lists 350,000 to 400,000 distinct CDR3 sequences, roughly 20% of them singletons. The specimen sequenced was blood, either unsorted or a sorted T cell fraction (not recorded which). Source of these receptors: a male donor with ankylosing spondylitis or in good health (not recorded which).

There are a few counts of this clonotype. This rearrangement joins TRBV7-9 to TRBJ2-2, with D possibly TRBD1 on 5 matching bases. The CDR3 extends over 15 amino acids. V was shortened by 5 bases and J by 4 bases, with 14 bases between the two germline ends. CDR1 and CDR2 from the germline V gene are SEHNR and FQNEAQ (reference sequence). CDR3 in amino acids: CASSLLRGGTGELFF. For the CDR3, the DNA is TGTGCCAGCAGCCTCCTTAGGGGCGGCACCGGGGAGCTGTTTTTT. Combining the CDR3 with reference TRBV7-9 and TRBJ2-2 gives the whole variable domain DTGVSQNPRHKITKRGQNVTFRCDPISEHNRLYWYRQTLGQGPEFLTYFQNEAQLEKSRLLSDRFSAERPKGSFSTLEIQRTEQGDSAMYLCASSLLRGGTGELFFGEGSRLTVL.

The chain employs TRBV4-1 and TRBJ2-5, with TRBD2 matching over 13 bases. Germline CDR1 and CDR2: MGHRA and YSYEKL. J gave up 3 bases and V 6 bases, and 4 bases lay outside the gene matches. The CDR3 consists of 15 residues. CDR3 sequence: CASRPGTSGKETQYF. CDR3 DNA: TGCGCCAGCAGACCCGGGACTAGCGGGAAAGAGACCCAGTACTTC.

This clonotype was seen more than once but under ten times. The chain couples TRBV12-3 or TRBV12-4 to TRBJ2-5; TRBD1 aligns across 8 bases. V was pared by 2 bases and J by 5 bases, with 7 bases of the junction left unmatched. This CDR3 is 15 amino acids long. CDR3 protein: CASSLPGRGLETQYF. As DNA, the CDR3 is TGTGCCAGCAGTTTACCTGGCAGGGGGCTGGAGACCCAGTACTTC.

The rearrangement links TRBV6-1 to TRBJ1-2; D unclear. The CDR3 is 14 residues long. Germline CDR1 and CDR2: MNHNS and SASEGT. V gave up 6 bases and J gave up 1 base, with 12 bases separating them. The CDR3 sequence is CASRSREGNYGYTF. The CDR3 DNA reads TGTGCCAGCAGATCCCGGGAGGGTAACTATGGCTACACCTTC.

This clonotype appeared a few times. This chain uses TRBV5-6 with TRBJ1-1; a weak D match, TRBD1 (5 bases). This CDR3 spans 12 amino acids. CDR1 is SGHDT, CDR2 YYEEEE, per germline. Between the trimmed V and J ends, which lost 0 bases and 8 bases, there was a span of 8 bases. CDR3 in DNA: TGTGCCAGCAGCTTGGCCTCAGGGGAAGCTTTCTTT. Translated: CASSLASGEAFF.

This clonotype appeared a few times. J is TRBJ2-3 and V is TRBV7-2; TRBD2 agrees at 8 bases. This CDR3 contains 17 residues. The germline V gene has CDR1 SGHTA and CDR2 FQGNSA. V dropped 1 base and J dropped 5; count of bases not matched to a gene: 11. The CDR3, as DNA: TGTGCCAGCAGCTTAGGGCCTGGACTAGCTAGAGAAGATACGCAGTATTTT. Residues: CASSLGPGLAREDTQYF.

This clonotype came up a few times. V gene TRBV7-2 combines with J gene TRBJ2-7; 7 bases are a match to TRBD2. Germline assignment: CDR1 SGHTA and CDR2 FQGNSA. Trimming at V came to 4 bases and at J to 0 bases, leaving 6 bases not matched to a gene. This CDR3 is built from 15 residues. The DNA of the CDR3 is TGTGCCAGCAGCTCCGGACTAGAGAGCTCCTACGAGCAGTACTTC. It codes for CASSSGLESSYEQYF.

The rearrangement uses TRBV10-2 and TRBJ2-7; TRBD1 agrees at 10 bases. The germline gives CDR1 WSHSY, CDR2 SAAADI. The trim removed 2 bases at V and 6 bases at J, leaving 4 bases unmatched. The length of the CDR3 is 14 residues. The CDR3: CASSEDRGLLEQYF. The DNA for the CDR3 is TGCGCCAGCAGTGAGGACAGGGGGCTTCTCGAGCAGTACTTC.

CDR3 coding DNA: TGTGCCTGGAGTGACAGACTAGCGGGGGGAGCAGATACGCAGTATTTT. Amino acids: CAWSDRLAGGADTQYF. The V call is TRBV30, the J call TRBJ2-3; 13 nucleotides line up with TRBD2. Looked up from germline, CDR1 is GTSNPN and CDR2 is SVGIG (reference sequence). There are 16 residues in the CDR3. With V trimmed by 1 base and J by 4 bases, 5 bases remained unmatched.

This clonotype was recorded many times. In DNA form, the CDR3 reads TGTGCCAGCAGCATCCAGGGAACCGATGAATGGGAGACCCAGTACTTC. This sequence encodes CASSIQGTDEWETQYF. This chain joins TRBV6-2 or TRBV6-3 and TRBJ2-5; perhaps TRBD1 as D (5 bases). The germline CDR1 and CDR2 sequences are MNHEY and SVGEGT. The CDR3 loop spans 16 amino acids. V shed 6 bases and J shed 5 bases, with 22 bases lying between them.

The chain uses TRBV11-2 and TRBJ2-3; 9 nucleotides match TRBD1. The CDR3 sequence is 16 residues long. Germline V CDR1 and CDR2: SGHAT, FQNNGV. V dropped 6 bases and J dropped 1; count of bases not matched to a gene: 8. The CDR3 is CASRPYRGPGTDTQYF. The CDR3 DNA reads TGTGCCAGCAGGCCGTACAGGGGGCCTGGCACAGATACGCAGTATTTT.

The chain couples TRBV25-1 to TRBJ2-3, with 7 bases identical to TRBD2. Trimming at V came to 0 bases and at J to 1 base, leaving 1 base not matched to a gene. The germline V gene has CDR1 MGHDK and CDR2 SYGVNS. The CDR3 spans 15 residues. DNA of the CDR3: TGTGCCAGCAGTGAATACACTAGCGGCACAGATACGCAGTATTTT. Its translation: CASSEYTSGTDTQYF.

The chain combines TRBV28 with TRBJ2-5; D is ambiguous. The CDR3 covers 16 residues. The germline gives CDR1 MDHEN, CDR2 SYDVKM. The V end lost 2 bases, the J end lost 2 bases, and 15 bases lay between the germline ends. CDR3 in DNA: TGTGCCAGCAGTTTAAATGTGTTGGGCGTTCAAGAGACCCAGTACTTC. Protein sequence: CASSLNVLGVQETQYF.

This clonotype was observed a handful of times. The chain links TRBV11-2 to TRBJ2-3; D is uncertain. CDR1 is SGHAT and CDR2 is FQNNGV in the germline V gene. The CDR3 sequence is 16 residues long. V dropped 4 bases and J dropped 2 bases, with 16 bases sitting between them. CDR3 in amino acids: CASSSTEYYFTDTQYF. In nucleotides, the CDR3 is TGTGCCAGCAGCTCAACCGAATACTACTTCACAGATACGCAGTATTTT.

The chain carries TRBV28 and TRBJ1-5; D ambiguous. Germline assignment: CDR1 MDHEN and CDR2 SYDVKM. The CDR3 runs to 11 residues. The V and J ends lost 6 bases and 5 bases respectively, with 5 bases between them. CDR3 nucleotide sequence: TGTGCCAGCAGGAACCATCAGCCCCAGCATTTT. Protein: CASRNHQPQHF.

This clonotype has only a few counts. The chain recombines TRBV29-1 with TRBJ2-1; TRBD2 is a possible D gene (5 bases). The CDR3 totals 14 residues. V lost 2 bases and J lost 5, with 13 bases in between. From germline, CDR1 is SQVTM and CDR2 ANQGSEA. The CDR3 sequence is CSVESGLVNNEQFF. The CDR3 nucleotides read TGCAGCGTTGAAAGTGGACTGGTGAACAATGAGCAGTTCTTC.

This clonotype occurred a few times. The V and J genes are TRBV20-1 and TRBJ2-3, with 10 bases identical to TRBD2. The CDR3 loop spans 13 amino acids. From germline, CDR1 is DFQATT and CDR2 SNEGSKA (reference sequence). The junction had 6 bases not matched to a gene; V was cut back by 6 bases and J by 6 bases. This CDR3 reads CSAFIAGGDTQYF. The CDR3 nucleotides are TGCAGTGCCTTTATAGCGGGGGGCGATACGCAGTATTTT.

This clonotype appeared a few times. The CDR3 here is CASSLGPEDTGELFF. CDR3 bases: TGTGCCAGCAGCTTGGGTCCAGAAGACACCGGGGAGCTGTTTTTT. The rearrangement joins TRBV5-6 to TRBJ2-2; D is unresolved. CDR1 is SGHDT, CDR2 YYEEEE, per germline. The CDR3 is 15 amino acids. V dropped 0 bases and J dropped 3 bases, with 9 bases sitting between them.

The chain employs TRBV6-2 or TRBV6-3 and TRBJ2-3; 11 nucleotides align to TRBD2. Per the germline V gene, CDR1 is MNHEY and CDR2 is SVGEGT. The CDR3 consists of 15 residues. V dropped 6 bases and J dropped 6; count of bases not matched to a gene: 8. DNA of the CDR3: TGTGCCAGCAGCCTTAGCGGGGGGGCTTGGGATACGCAGTATTTT. This encodes CASSLSGGAWDTQYF.

This chain uses TRBV20-1 with TRBJ1-1, with a possible D match to TRBD1 (6 bases). The CDR3 has 14 residues. V gave up 2 bases and J gave up 3 bases, with 13 bases separating them. Germline lookup yields CDR1 DFQATT and CDR2 SNEGSKA (reference sequence). The CDR3 DNA reads TGCAGTGCTAGAACCCAGGGGCTCGACACTGAAGCTTTCTTT. This codes for CSARTQGLDTEAFF.

This clonotype came up many times. V gene TRBV4-2 combines with J gene TRBJ2-7; D tentatively fits TRBD1 or TRBD2 (5 bases each). Germline V gene data show CDR1 as LGHNA and CDR2 as YNFKEQ. There are 15 residues in the CDR3. The V gene lost 1 base and the J gene lost 3 bases, with 13 bases spanning the gap. The CDR3 loop is CASSQVNGANYEQYF. The DNA for the CDR3 is TGTGCCAGCAGCCAAGTAAACGGGGCAAACTACGAGCAGTACTTC.

J is TRBJ2-7 and V is TRBV2; D ambiguous. Trimming removed 7 bases from V and 4 bases from J, with 14 bases in between. Germline V gene sequence: CDR1 SNHLY, CDR2 FYNNEI. The CDR3 covers 13 residues. CDR3 protein: CASIGPLGYEQYF. In DNA form, the CDR3 reads TGTGCCAGCATTGGACCACTTGGTTACGAGCAGTACTTC.

Only one count was recorded for this clonotype. The chain uses TRBV2 and TRBJ2-7; unclear D gene. There are 15 residues in the CDR3. Germline CDR1 reads SNHLY; CDR2 reads FYNNEI. Trimming pared 3 bases from V and 0 bases from J, leaving 12 bases between. The CDR3 sequence is CASSEGHPISYEQYF. Written as DNA, the CDR3 is TGTGCCAGCAGTGAGGGCCACCCTATCTCCTACGAGCAGTACTTC.

The chain is built from TRBV29-1 and TRBJ2-1, with no clear D. V lost 4 bases, J lost 8 bases, and 12 bases lay in between. This CDR3 has 12 amino acids. Germline CDR1 and CDR2: SQVTM and ANQGSEA. CDR3 in amino acids: CSVVAGTDEQFF. CDR3 nucleotide sequence: TGCAGCGTTGTAGCTGGAACAGATGAGCAGTTCTTC.

The chain is built from TRBV4-1 and TRBJ2-1, with 10 nucleotides matching TRBD2. The J segment lost 10 bases and the V segment lost 4 bases, leaving 10 bases of the junction unmatched. The germline gives CDR1 MGHRA, CDR2 YSYEKL. This CDR3 has 15 residues. CDR3 DNA: TGCGCCAGCAGCCCGCCAGCGGGGGGGCCGCAGGAGCAGTTCTTC. Protein sequence: CASSPPAGGPQEQFF.